The 15 T cell receptor beta chains reported below all come from one sample, sequenced in a study of neurological immune-mediated disorders. MiXCR was run by TCRdb on the 5' RACE reads, yielding one entry per CDR3 protein. The repertoire holds 50,000 or so distinct CDR3 sequences, with roughly 17% as singletons. Sequenced sample: PBMCs. The receptors stem from a man between 60 and 75 years old in good health.

By sample share, this clonotype is medium-sized. The rearrangement uses TRBV5-1 and TRBJ2-1; 10 positions agree with TRBD1. V trimming: 6 bases; J trimming: 3 bases; junction bases outside the gene matches: 12. This CDR3 comprises 17 residues. From germline, CDR1 is SGHRS and CDR2 YFSETQ. The CDR3 DNA reads as TGCGCCAGCAATCCCCGGGCGGGACAGGGGATCTACAATGAGCAGTTCTTC. Protein sequence: CASNPRAGQGIYNEQFF. The full variable domain, in which reference TRBV5-1 and TRBJ2-1 provide the parts outside the CDR3, is KAGVTQTPRYLIKTRGQQVTLSCSPISGHRSVSWYQQTPGQGLQFLFEYFSETQRNKGNFPGRFSGRQFSNSRSEMNVSTLELGDSALYLCASNPRAGQGIYNEQFFGPGTRLTVL.

This clonotype was seen ten or more times. The chain employs TRBV7-2 and TRBJ2-2; possibly TRBD1 for D (6 bases). The CDR3 consists of 15 residues. The V end lost 5 bases, the J end lost 1 base, and 11 bases lay between the germline ends. Germline V CDR1 and CDR2: SGHTA, FQGNSA. The CDR3 protein is CASSPQGQNTGELFF. In DNA, the CDR3 is TGTGCCAGCAGCCCCCAGGGACAGAACACCGGGGAGCTGTTTTTT.

This clonotype was observed many times. V is TRBV6-5 and J is TRBJ2-2; D gene unclear. V was clipped by 2 bases and J by 6 bases, with 10 bases between them. The germline V gene encodes CDR1 MNHEY and CDR2 SVGAGI. This CDR3 comprises 14 residues. The CDR3 here is CASSYASFPGELFF. The CDR3 nucleotides read TGTGCCAGCAGTTACGCCAGTTTCCCCGGGGAGCTGTTTTTT.

This clonotype was seen at least ten times. V and J are TRBV28 and TRBJ2-7; the match to TRBD1 covers 9 bases. The CDR3 runs 15 residues. The V and J ends lost 1 base and 6 bases, in that order; junction bases with no gene match: 7. From germline, CDR1 is MDHEN and CDR2 SYDVKM. CDR3 nucleotide sequence: TGTGCCAGCAGTTTATCAGGACAGGGGCAAGGCGAGCAGTACTTC. Translating gives CASSLSGQGQGEQYF.

This clonotype was seen just once. The chain recombines TRBV12-3 or TRBV12-4 with TRBJ2-3; perhaps TRBD2 as D (6 bases). V dropped 5 bases and J dropped 1 base, with 16 bases sitting between them. This CDR3 has 16 residues. The DNA for the CDR3 is TGTGCCAGCAGTGCCCCTCTAGGCGGGGGCACAGATACGCAGTATTTT. It translates to CASSAPLGGGTDTQYF.

This clonotype has a count of ten or more. The rearrangement joins TRBV14 to TRBJ1-5, with 7 bases identical to TRBD1. The CDR3 runs 12 residues. CDR1 and CDR2 (germline): SGHDN, FVKESK. V lost 6 bases, J lost 5 bases, and 1 base stayed unmatched. The CDR3 loop reads CASRQGDQPQHF. CDR3 DNA sequence: TGTGCCAGCAGGCAGGGGGATCAGCCCCAGCATTTT.

The genes are TRBV2 and TRBJ1-1; 12 positions match TRBD1. Looked up from germline, CDR1 is SNHLY and CDR2 is FYNNEI. Losses at the gene ends were 9 bases for V and 2 bases for J; bases not matched to a gene: 1. CDR3 length equals 13 residues. The CDR3 DNA sequence: TGTGCCAGTGGGACAGGGGGCAACACTGAAGCTTTCTTT. It yields the protein CASGTGGNTEAFF.

Turning to this clonotype: A much larger clone is a single base away; this may be a read error. CDR3 bases: TGTGCCATCAGTGAGTTAGGGCTAGCGGAGGCCTACGAGCAGTACTTC. This gives the protein CAISELGLAEAYEQYF. J is TRBJ2-7 and V is TRBV10-3; 7 nucleotides align to TRBD2. The V gene's germline CDR1 is ENHRY and CDR2 SYGVKD. This CDR3 is 16 amino acids long. V was clipped by 1 base and J by 2 bases; unmatched bases: 8.

This clonotype was detected many times. The chain recombines TRBV6-5 with TRBJ1-3, with D possibly matching TRBD1 (5 bases). There are 15 residues in the CDR3. Between the trimmed V and J ends, which lost 5 bases and 2 bases, there was a span of 13 bases. Germline lookup yields CDR1 MNHEY and CDR2 SVGAGI. CDR3 bases: TGTGCCAGCAGTAGAGGGGAGGAAGCTGGAAACACCATATATTTT. Translation: CASSRGEEAGNTIYF.

The chain uses TRBV12-3 or TRBV12-4 and TRBJ2-1; D gene unclear. This CDR3 region has 12 residues. Trimming stripped 3 bases from V and 9 bases from J, with 9 bases between. The chain's CDR3 is CASSLFRGEQFF. CDR3 bases: TGTGCCAGCAGTTTGTTCCGCGGTGAGCAGTTCTTC.

This clonotype came up many times. The chain recombines TRBV5-1 with TRBJ1-1, with 8 bases identical to TRBD1. The CDR3 totals 14 residues. The trim removed 4 bases at V and 4 bases at J, leaving 6 bases unmatched. CDR1 and CDR2 (germline): SGHRS, YFSETQ. CDR3: CASSPGTGSTEAFF. CDR3 sequence (DNA): TGCGCCAGCAGCCCCGGGACAGGTTCCACTGAAGCTTTCTTT.

This clonotype was found many times. The CDR3 nucleotides read TGTGCCAGTAGTCGCGGACAGGATGGTCAGCCCCAGCATTTT. This translates into CASSRGQDGQPQHF. The rearrangement uses TRBV19 and TRBJ1-5; 7 positions match TRBD1. Germline CDR1 and CDR2: LNHDA and SQIVND (reference sequence). This CDR3 spans 14 amino acids. V dropped 5 bases and J dropped 6; count of bases not matched to a gene: 7.

Ten or more counts support this clonotype. The CDR3 loop is CSARAASGRARGTDTQYF. The CDR3 DNA sequence: TGCAGTGCTAGAGCGGCGAGCGGGAGGGCCAGGGGGACAGATACGCAGTATTTT. The chain carries TRBV20-1 and TRBJ2-3, with 10 bases identical to TRBD2. Germline V gene lookup returns CDR1 DFQATT and CDR2 SNEGSKA (reference sequence). The V and J ends lost 1 base and 3 bases, in that order; junction bases with no gene match: 13. CDR3 length equals 18 residues.

This clonotype was recorded many times. This chain uses TRBV30 with TRBJ2-7; D call uncertain. Germline CDR1 is GTSNPN and CDR2 is SVGIG (reference sequence). CDR3 length equals 14 residues. V lost 0 bases, J lost 3 bases, and 12 bases lay in between. The CDR3 DNA is TGTGCCTGGAGTGTCACGGCAGGATACTACGAGCAGTACTTC. Protein: CAWSVTAGYYEQYF.

This clonotype has ten or more counts. The chain is built from TRBV5-4 and TRBJ2-1; 8 positions match TRBD1. The junction had 10 bases not matched to a gene; V was cut back by 4 bases and J by 7 bases. CDR1 and CDR2 (germline): SGHNT, YYREEE (reference sequence). The CDR3 runs to 15 residues. The CDR3 here is CASSPGTGHANEQFF. DNA for the CDR3: TGTGCCAGCAGCCCGGGGACAGGTCATGCGAATGAGCAGTTCTTC. The variable domain in full, completed from reference TRBV5-4 and TRBJ2-1, reads ETGVTQSPTHLIKTRGQQVTLRCSSQSGHNTVSWYQQALGQGPQFIFQYYREEENGRGNFPPRFSGLQFPNYSSELNVNALELDDSALYLCASSPGTGHANEQFFGPGTRLTVL.